This T cell receptor beta chain was observed in a study of radiotherapy plus CTLA-4 blockade in lung cancer. Profiling relied on immunoSEQ multiplex PCR, and the TCRdb table lists in-frame clones only, not all of them. The sample comprises tens of thousands of clones, 75% to 85% of which are singletons, and around 4% rests with the top ten. The CDR3 extends over 12 amino acids. V dropped 8 bases and J dropped 3 bases, with 12 bases sitting between them. This material consisted of peripheral blood, taken from a patient treated with radiotherapy plus ipilimumab. The clonotype was recovered from a human donor with non-small cell lung cancer who had a partial response to radiotherapy plus ipilimumab. The chain links TRBV5-3 to TRBJ2-7, with D perhaps TRBD1 (5 bases). TRBV5-3 is labeled an ORF, and its function is uncertain. Written as DNA, the CDR3 is TGTGCCAGCCTGACAGATTTCTACGAGCAGTACTTC. The encoded protein is CASLTDFYEQYF.